The 24 T cell receptor beta chains reported below all come from one sample, sequenced in a study of neurological immune-mediated disorders. In TCRdb, the 5' RACE reads were re-called with MiXCR into one record per CDR3 protein. Here the sample spans around 97,000 distinct CDR3 sequences, roughly a tenth being singletons. Time point specified: longitudinal time-point 3. Sequenced material: PBMCs. The receptors derive from a female donor with HTLV-1-associated myelopathy (HAM/TSP).

Points on this clonotype: This clone may be a read error of a much larger clone one base away. The chain couples TRBV14 to TRBJ2-1, with D possibly matching TRBD2 (5 bases). The CDR3 is 17 amino acids. Trimming took 2 bases from V and 3 from J, leaving 17 bases between them. CDR1 is SGHDN and CDR2 is FVKESK in the germline V gene. For the CDR3, the DNA is TGTGCCAGCAGCCAATGGGCTGTGACTACTTTCTACAATGAGCAGTTCTTC. Its protein product is CASSQWAVTTFYNEQFF.

Many counts were recorded for this clonotype. The chain is built from TRBV6-5 and TRBJ2-3, with 12 nucleotides matching TRBD1. The junction had 12 bases not matched to a gene; V was cut back by 5 bases and J by 3 bases. CDR1 MNHEY and CDR2 SVGAGI come from the germline V gene. The CDR3 extends over 18 amino acids. In nucleotides, the CDR3 is TGTGCCAGCAGTCGGGGTCCCGGGACAGGGGGCAAGACAGATACGCAGTATTTT. Protein product: CASSRGPGTGGKTDTQYF.

This clonotype was observed many times. The gene calls are TRBV2 and TRBJ1-5; perhaps TRBD1 as D (5 bases). Deletions cut 5 bases from V and 5 bases from J, with 10 bases between. CDR3 length equals 13 residues. Per the germline V gene, CDR1 is SNHLY and CDR2 is FYNNEI. CDR3 region: CASSRGEDQPQHF. For the CDR3, the DNA is TGTGCCAGCAGTCGGGGGGAGGATCAGCCCCAGCATTTT.

In its sample, this clonotype was seen many times. The chain has TRBV5-1 and TRBJ2-2, with no clear D. There are 12 residues in the CDR3. The V gene's germline CDR1 is SGHRS and CDR2 YFSETQ. V dropped 4 bases and J dropped 5 bases, with 6 bases sitting between them. CDR3 coding DNA: TGCGCCAGCAGCAGGGAAACCGGGGAGCTGTTTTTT. Translated, it gives CASSRETGELFF.

This clonotype occurred many times. J is TRBJ2-1 and V is TRBV12-3 or TRBV12-4; D might be TRBD1 or TRBD2, each matching 5 bases. This CDR3 region has 15 residues. The V end lost 7 bases, the J end lost 5 bases, and 18 bases lay between the germline ends. The CDR3 sequence is CASTPGGLGNNEQFF. DNA of the CDR3: TGTGCCAGCACCCCTGGGGGTCTGGGTAACAATGAGCAGTTCTTC.

V and J are TRBV10-3 and TRBJ2-1; D is uncertain. CDR1 ENHRY and CDR2 SYGVKD come from the germline V gene. The CDR3 sequence is 12 residues long. Trimming removed 10 bases at V and 9 bases at J, with 16 bases between. The CDR3 DNA reads TGTGCCACCAGACCAGATTCCGGTGAGCAGTTCTTC. Translation gives CATRPDSGEQFF.

This clonotype was observed at least ten times. V is TRBV7-2 and J is TRBJ2-3; D unresolved. The V and J ends lost 5 bases and 2 bases respectively, with 5 bases between them. The length of the CDR3 is 12 residues. Germline CDR1 SGHTA, CDR2 FQGNSA. The CDR3 here is CASSRYTDTQYF. The CDR3, as DNA: TGTGCCAGCAGCCGTTACACAGATACGCAGTATTTT.

In this sample, this clonotype turned up many times. The chain is built from TRBV20-1 and TRBJ1-1; D might be TRBD1 (6 bases). This CDR3 region has 15 residues. Germline CDR1 is DFQATT and CDR2 is SNEGSKA (reference sequence). The V end was cut by 5 bases, the J end by 4 bases, with 20 bases between. The CDR3 bases are TGCAGTGCTTGGACAGATTCCTTAGGAGGCACTGAAGCTTTCTTT. Its protein product is CSAWTDSLGGTEAFF.

The chain employs TRBV30 and TRBJ2-7; 8 bases are shared with TRBD1. Germline V gene lookup returns CDR1 GTSNPN and CDR2 SVGIG (reference sequence). The CDR3 is made up of 14 amino acids. With 1 base clipped from V and 0 bases from J, the junction kept 2 bases outside the gene matches. The CDR3 spells CAWSDRGSSYEQYF. As DNA, the CDR3 is TGTGCCTGGAGTGACAGGGGGAGCTCCTACGAGCAGTACTTC.

This clonotype was seen many times. The chain recombines TRBV7-2 with TRBJ2-5; D uncertain. CDR3 length: 13 residues. Germline lookup yields CDR1 SGHTA and CDR2 FQGNSA. The V end lost 5 bases, the J end lost 5 bases, and 12 bases lay between the germline ends. The CDR3 reads CASSQLVGETQYF. CDR3 DNA: TGTGCCAGCAGCCAATTAGTGGGGGAGACCCAGTACTTC.

This clonotype was seen at least ten times. The V and J genes are TRBV5-1 and TRBJ1-2; D is unresolved. The V end was cut by 7 bases, the J end by 2 bases, with 9 bases between. The germline V gene has CDR1 SGHRS and CDR2 YFSETQ. The CDR3 length is 12 residues. This chain's CDR3 is CASARENYGYTF. In DNA, the CDR3 is TGCGCCAGCGCCCGGGAAAACTATGGCTACACCTTC.

This clonotype was recorded at least ten times. Mismatch with germline at one junction end may stem from a read error. The V gene is TRBV15, the J gene TRBJ2-3; TRBD2 aligns across 8 bases. Germline assignment: CDR1 LNHNV and CDR2 YYDKDF (reference sequence). CDR3 length: 16 residues. CDR3 amino acids: CATSRDLAGGEDTQYF. The DNA of the CDR3 is TGTGCTACCAGCAGAGATCTGGCGGGGGGCGAAGATACGCAGTATTTT.

There are many counts of this clonotype. This chain connects TRBV29-1 to TRBJ1-2; TRBD1 is a possible D gene (5 bases). CDR3 length: 13 amino acids. Germline V gives CDR1 SQVTM, CDR2 ANQGSEA. V was trimmed by 3 bases and J by 3 bases, leaving 11 bases between them. The CDR3 loop is CSVDSAGYYGYTF. In DNA, the CDR3 is TGCAGCGTTGACTCCGCAGGGTACTATGGCTACACCTTC.

The table lists this clonotype with many counts. The genes are TRBV9 and TRBJ1-5; no clear D. The CDR3 is made up of 13 amino acids. Trimming stripped 0 bases from V and 5 bases from J, with 6 bases between. The germline CDR1 and CDR2 sequences are SGDLS and YYNGEE. CDR3 nucleotide sequence: TGTGCCAGCAGCGTAGAATGGGATCAGCCCCAGCATTTT. This gives the protein CASSVEWDQPQHF.

This clonotype was seen only a few times. V usage is TRBV5-1 and J usage is TRBJ2-7; 7 bases match TRBD2. The ends lost 0 bases at V and 5 bases at J; junction bases unmatched: 2. This CDR3 contains 13 residues. Germline V lookup: CDR1 SGHRS, CDR2 YFSETQ. The CDR3 region is CASSLVRGDEQYF. For the CDR3, the DNA is TGCGCCAGCAGCTTGGTACGGGGGGACGAGCAGTACTTC.

This clonotype was seen ten or more times. CDR3 sequence: CSARVAGGRETQYF. The CDR3, as DNA: TGCAGTGCTAGAGTCGCAGGGGGCCGAGAGACCCAGTACTTC. The genes are TRBV20-1 and TRBJ2-5; 8 bases line up with TRBD1. V was clipped by 1 base and J by 4 bases; unmatched bases: 5. Germline lookup yields CDR1 DFQATT and CDR2 SNEGSKA (reference sequence). The CDR3 sequence is 14 residues long.

The rearrangement joins TRBV20-1 to TRBJ2-7; the match to TRBD2 covers 8 bases. V lost 7 bases, J lost 5 bases, and 10 bases stayed unmatched. The CDR3 has 13 amino acids. Germline CDR1 reads DFQATT; CDR2 reads SNEGSKA (reference sequence). Here the CDR3 DNA reads TGCAGTGATGAGCGGGGGCGAGACCACGAGCAGTACTTC. This translates into CSDERGRDHEQYF.

Points on this clonotype: This may stem from a read error, because a much larger clone lies one nucleotide away. The genes are TRBV21-1 and TRBJ1-1. TRBV21-1 is a listed pseudogene. This CDR3 spans 16 amino acids. This chain's CDR3 is CASIKDPLPMNTEAFF. The CDR3, as DNA: TGTGCCAGCATCAAAGACCCACTTCCGATGAACACTGAAGCTTTCTTT.

This clonotype was recorded many times. The chain couples TRBV12-3 or TRBV12-4 to TRBJ2-1, with D possibly TRBD1 on 6 matching bases. V lost 4 bases to trimming and J lost 0 bases, with 16 bases between them. This CDR3 has 17 residues. The CDR3 coding sequence is TGTGCCAGCAGTTCAGGCTTCGGGACACTCTCCTACAATGAGCAGTTCTTC. Amino acid sequence: CASSSGFGTLSYNEQFF.

This clonotype was seen repeatedly, ten times or more. The chain carries TRBV6-5 and TRBJ2-3, with 8 bases that match TRBD2. CDR3 length: 16 amino acids. Germline V gives CDR1 MNHEY, CDR2 SVGAGI. The trim removed 2 bases at V and 0 bases at J, leaving 4 bases unmatched. The CDR3 DNA reads TGTGCCAGCAGTTACCGGGGGGGTGCTAGCACAGATACGCAGTATTTT. Its protein product is CASSYRGGASTDTQYF.

By proportion, this clonotype is medium-sized. The chain carries TRBV24-1 and TRBJ1-4, with D unresolved. V gave up 3 bases and J gave up 4 bases, with 11 bases separating them. The CDR3 has 15 residues. Germline-derived CDR1 and CDR2 are KGHDR and SFDVKD. This CDR3 reads CATSDPGRDNEKLFF. The CDR3 coding sequence is TGTGCCACCAGTGATCCCGGGAGAGATAATGAAAAACTGTTTTTT.

About this clonotype: Relative to the germline gene, one junction end is altered; a read error may explain this. This sequence joins TRBV10-3 and TRBJ2-3, with D possibly called TRBD1 or TRBD2 (6 bases each). Germline V lookup: CDR1 ENHRY, CDR2 SYGVKD. The CDR3 totals 14 residues. CDR3 coding DNA: TGTGCCACCCACAGGGAAACTAGCACAGATACGCAGAATTTT. This sequence encodes CATHRETSTDTQNF.

A few counts support this clonotype. J is TRBJ2-3 and V is TRBV27; 10 bases are shared with TRBD2. The V gene end was trimmed by 5 bases and the J gene end by 4 bases; junction bases not matched to a gene: 18. CDR3 length: 19 amino acids. CDR1 is MNHEY, CDR2 SMNVEV, per germline (reference sequence). In DNA, the CDR3 is TGTGCCAGCAGTCCCACTCCCCTACAGCGGGGGGGCCTGTCAGATACGCAGTATTTT. Residues: CASSPTPLQRGGLSDTQYF.

The chain combines TRBV4-2 with TRBJ1-2; D is perhaps TRBD1 (6 bases). V dropped 2 bases and J dropped 6 bases, with 10 bases sitting between them. This CDR3 is built from 13 residues. The germline gives CDR1 LGHNA, CDR2 YNFKEQ. CDR3 in amino acids: CASSQQQGDGYTF. In nucleotides, the CDR3 is TGTGCCAGCAGCCAACAACAGGGAGATGGCTACACCTTC.